This TCR beta chain was identified during a study of control samples from healthy donors and cancer patients. TCRdb's copy holds only in-frame clones and misses some; the assay was immunoSEQ multiplex PCR. Of approximately 110,000 clones listed, about 80% are singletons. Trimming cost V 0 bases and J 8 bases, with 14 bases left between them. This CDR3 is 15 amino acids long. Germline lookup yields CDR1 SGDLS and CDR2 YYNGEE. There are a few counts of this clone. The chain joins TRBV9 to TRBJ1-4, with D maybe TRBD1 (5 bases). Sequenced: blood. The TCR was taken from a woman aged 45-60 years in good health. DNA of the CDR3: TGTGCCAGCAGCGTAGGTCGGGGGATAAGGGAAAAACTGTTTTTT. This encodes CASSVGRGIREKLFF.